In its sample, the clone carrying this TCR beta chain was seen a few times. Antigen: not known. Expressed TCRB transcripts were sequenced, since all the RNA that had been isolated was reverse transcribed. Produced via immunoSEQ multiplex PCR; TCRdb's table is partial and in-frame only. The top ten hold 0.035% to 0.045% of the sample, which has 400,000 to 500,000 clones, over 11% seen once. This sample is drawn from a study of beta chain features in type 1 diabetes. Overall study findings and caveats: Among patients, naive, central memory and Treg TCRB repertoires appeared more similar than among healthy donors. Shorter templates might be favored by PCR, equally in patients and controls.

Germline-derived CDR1 and CDR2 are SQVTM and ANQGSEA. The CDR3 consists of 16 residues. Between the trimmed V and J ends, which lost 7 bases and 3 bases, there was a span of 21 bases. The chain links TRBV29-1 to TRBJ1-4; D ambiguous. Sequences were obtained from naive CD4+ T cells from blood. The sequence was collected from a man younger than 40 in good health. CDR3: CSAWAASPHANEKLFF. DNA of the CDR3: TGCAGCGCCTGGGCCGCTTCTCCACACGCTAATGAAAAACTGTTTTTT.